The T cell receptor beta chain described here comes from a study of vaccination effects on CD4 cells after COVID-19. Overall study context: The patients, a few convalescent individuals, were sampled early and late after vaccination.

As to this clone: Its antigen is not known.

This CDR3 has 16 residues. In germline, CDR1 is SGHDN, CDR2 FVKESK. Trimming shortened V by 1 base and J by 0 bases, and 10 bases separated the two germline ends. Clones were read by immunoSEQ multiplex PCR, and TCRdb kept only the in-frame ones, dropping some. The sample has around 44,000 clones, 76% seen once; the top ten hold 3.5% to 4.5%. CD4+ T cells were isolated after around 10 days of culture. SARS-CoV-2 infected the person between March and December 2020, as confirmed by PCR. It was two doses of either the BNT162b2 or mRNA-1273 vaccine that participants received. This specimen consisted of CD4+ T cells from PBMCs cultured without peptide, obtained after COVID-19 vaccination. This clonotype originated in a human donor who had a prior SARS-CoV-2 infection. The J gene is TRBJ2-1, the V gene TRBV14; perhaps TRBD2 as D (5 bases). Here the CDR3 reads CASSQAGWSSYNEQFF. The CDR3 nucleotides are TGTGCCAGCAGCCAAGCGGGGTGGAGCTCCTACAATGAGCAGTTCTTC. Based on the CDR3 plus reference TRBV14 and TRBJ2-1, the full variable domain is EAGVTQFPSHSVIEKGQTVTLRCDPISGHDNLYWYRRVMGKEIKFLLHFVKESKQDESGMPNNRFLAERTGGTYSTLKVQPAELEDSGVYFCASSQAGWSSYNEQFFGPGTRLTVL.